Listed below are T cell receptor beta chains from one sample, sequenced in a study of shared clonotypes between healthy human individuals. Sequenced by immunoSEQ multiplex PCR; TCRdb stores in-frame clones only, minus some. The table lists 2 million to 2.5 million clones, 90% to 97% of them singletons. The sample comprised naive CD4+ T cells sorted from blood. The receptors were sampled from a man younger than 30 in good health. The CDR3 runs from the conserved cysteine through the conserved F or W. Fields, in order: D gene, V gene, clone size, J gene, CDR3 protein, CDR3 DNA. A D gene is named only where the DNA matches it firmly. Clone size appears in some rows only: once, few, many, or a class for an expanded clone.

>TRBD2|TRBV10-1|.|TRBJ2-3
CASSMGLAGSTDTQYF
TGCGCCAGCAGTATGGGACTAGCGGGGAGCACAGATACGCAGTATTTT
>TRBD2|TRBV19|once|TRBJ2-1
CGAGTSGRNEQFF
TGTGGGGCCGGGACTAGCGGGAGGAATGAGCAGTTCTTC
>.|TRBV18|.|TRBJ2-3
CASSLTGTDTQYF
TGTGCCAGCTCGCTTACAGGGACAGATACGCAGTATTTT
>TRBD1|TRBV6-5|.|TRBJ2-3
CASSSRQGGTDTQYF
TGTGCCAGCAGCTCGAGACAGGGGGGCACAGATACGCAGTATTTT
>.|TRBV1|.|TRBJ1-3
CTSSVQGTGNTIYF
TGCACCAGCAGCGTACAGGGGACTGGAAACACCATATATTTT
>.|TRBV6-1|.|TRBJ2-5
CASSRGGFETQYF
TGTGCCAGCAGTAGGGGGGGTTTCGAGACCCAGTACTTC
>.|TRBV25-1|.|TRBJ1-3
CASRRQDVWGNTIYF
TGTGCCAGCAGGCGACAGGACGTCTGGGGAAACACCATATATTTT
>TRBD2|TRBV5-1|.|TRBJ2-1
CASSLEGLTYNEQFF
TGCGCCAGCAGCTTGGAGGGACTAACTTACAATGAGCAGTTCTTC
>.|TRBV11-2|.|TRBJ2-3
CASSYLGRWTDTQYF
TGTGCCAGCAGCTACTTGGGGAGGTGGACAGATACGCAGTATTTT
>TRBD1|TRBV5-1|.|TRBJ1-2
CASSLGPRQGAGGYTF
TGCGCCAGCAGCTTGGGCCCTAGACAGGGGGCAGGTGGCTACACCTTC
>.|TRBV5-1|.|TRBJ1-6
CASSLRTNTLNSYNSPLHF
TGCGCCAGCAGCTTGCGGACGAATACTCTAAACTCCTATAATTCACCCCTCCACTTT
>.|TRBV18|.|TRBJ1-3
CASSPRDGTIYF
TGTGCCAGCTCACCAAGGGACGGCACCATATATTTT
>TRBD2|TRBV6-5|once|TRBJ2-5
CASSQGLQETQYF
TGTGCCAGCAGCCAGGGACTACAGGAGACCCAGTACTTC
>.|TRBV4-2|.|TRBJ2-7
CASSQEGMVAETRGSYEQYF
TGTGCCAGCAGCCAAGAGGGGATGGTAGCGGAAACAAGAGGGTCCTACGAGCAGTACTTC
>TRBD2|TRBV27|.|TRBJ2-1
CASSPSGGPPEQFF
TGTGCCAGCAGTCCTAGCGGGGGACCCCCTGAGCAGTTCTTC
>.|TRBV7-9|.|TRBJ2-5
CASSLSGVETQYF
TGTGCCAGCAGCTTATCGGGGGTGGAGACCCAGTACTTC
>TRBD1|TRBV10-1|once|TRBJ1-1
CASSEDRGRTEAFF
TGCGCCAGCAGCGAGGACAGGGGAAGAACTGAAGCTTTCTTT
>TRBD1|TRBV10-3|.|TRBJ1-1
CAISKGQVNTEAFF
TGTGCCATCAGCAAGGGACAGGTTAACACTGAAGCTTTCTTT
>.|TRBV6-1|.|TRBJ2-1
CASNPDWNNEQFF
TGTGCCAGCAACCCCGATTGGAACAATGAGCAGTTCTTC
>TRBD1|TRBV30|.|TRBJ2-6
CAWIRTGKGYSGANVLTF
TGTGCCTGGATCCGGACAGGGAAAGGTTACTCTGGGGCCAACGTCCTGACTTTC
>.|TRBV11-2|.|TRBJ1-4
CASSLAAGRRKTNEKLFF
TGTGCCAGCAGCTTAGCCGCAGGGCGCAGGAAGACTAATGAAAAACTGTTTTTT
>.|TRBV7-9|.|TRBJ1-5
CASSLGGDSNQPQHF
TGTGCCAGCAGCTTAGGGGGGGATAGCAATCAGCCCCAGCATTTT
>.|TRBV4-1|.|TRBJ1-2
CASSQEQGGYTF
TGCGCCAGCAGCCAAGAACAGGGCGGCTACACCTTC
>.|TRBV28|.|TRBJ1-6
CASKSHPGWSPLHF
TGTGCCAGCAAGAGTCATCCAGGGTGGTCACCCCTCCACTTT
>.|TRBV7-9|.|TRBJ2-7
CASSTDRIENEQYF
TGTGCCAGCAGCACCGACAGAATTGAAAACGAGCAGTACTTC
>.|TRBV4-3|.|TRBJ2-5
CASSPTGTDQETQYF
TGCGCCAGCAGCCCTACCGGGACTGATCAAGAGACCCAGTACTTC
>.|TRBV30|.|TRBJ1-2
CACGTPDNYGYTF
TGTGCCTGCGGGACACCCGACAACTATGGCTACACCTTC
>.|TRBV6-5|.|TRBJ2-7
CASTRGGVHEQYF
TGTGCCAGCACCCGAGGGGGGGTCCACGAGCAGTACTTC
>TRBD1|TRBV27|.|TRBJ1-5
CASSLRQGGNQPQHF
TGTGCCAGCAGTTTAAGACAGGGGGGCAATCAGCCCCAGCATTTT
>.|TRBV4-3|once|TRBJ1-1
CASSQDLGTPNTEAFF
TGCGCCAGCAGCCAAGATCTGGGGACTCCGAACACTGAAGCTTTCTTT
>.|TRBV2|once|TRBJ1-4
CASSGQLLGNEKLFF
TGTGCCAGCAGTGGGCAGCTCTTAGGTAATGAAAAACTGTTTTTT
>.|TRBV29-1|.|TRBJ2-2
CSVDTRIGELFF
TGCAGCGTCGACACGAGGATCGGGGAGCTGTTTTTT
>TRBD1|TRBV5-1|.|TRBJ1-1
CASSLTGFTEAFF
TGCGCCAGCAGCCTGACAGGGTTCACTGAAGCTTTCTTT
>TRBD1|TRBV6-5|.|TRBJ1-5
CASRITGQQRPQHF
TGTGCCAGCAGGATAACGGGACAGCAAAGGCCCCAGCATTTT
>.|TRBV18|.|TRBJ2-6
CASSPFTGANVLTF
TGTGCCAGCTCACCATTTACAGGGGCCAACGTCCTGACTTTC
>TRBD1|TRBV6-1|.|TRBJ1-1
CASSAQGSNTEAFF
TGTGCCAGCAGTGCACAGGGGAGTAACACTGAAGCTTTCTTT
>.|TRBV5-8|.|TRBJ1-2
CASRLFDRTAGYTF
TGTGCCAGCAGATTATTTGACAGGACCGCAGGCTACACCTTC
>.|TRBV11-2|.|TRBJ1-3
CASSLAADRNTIYF
TGTGCCAGCAGCTTAGCGGCAGACCGAAACACCATATATTTT
>TRBD1|TRBV6-5|.|TRBJ1-2
CASSYLAGGSYGYTF
TGTGCCAGCAGTTACTTAGCAGGGGGAAGCTATGGCTACACCTTC
>TRBD2|TRBV7-8|.|TRBJ2-4
CASSLQPPPAGIQYF
TGTGCCAGCAGCTTACAGCCCCCCCCAGCGGGAATTCAGTACTTC
>TRBD2|TRBV5-1|.|TRBJ2-1
CASSPGLADYNEQFF
TGCGCCAGCAGCCCCGGGCTAGCGGATTACAATGAGCAGTTCTTC